A selection of T cell receptor beta chains follows, all from one sample in a study of OX40 agonist ivuxolimab in advanced cancers. The repertoire was sequenced with immunoSEQ multiplex PCR; TCRdb's copy has only in-frame clones and lacks some. The sample records 70,000 or so clones, 80% to 90% being singletons. Here the sequenced sample was CD4+ or CD8+ T cells sorted from blood, taken in a trial of the OX40 agonist ivuxolimab. The receptors originated from an adult with an advanced solid tumor such as melanoma, head and neck, liver or kidney cancer. CDR3s leave out the opening cysteine and the closing phenylalanine or tryptophan. The D gene is left open where the match is weak.

.,TRBV2,ASSERREGEQF
.,TRBV28,ATTDRFNQPQH
.,TRBV19,ASSPQPMVSTDTQY
TRBD1,TRBV5-1,ASRTGDSPLH
TRBD1,TRBV10-3,ANAGTGPNEQF
.,TRBV9,ASSPRREGYGYT
TRBD1,TRBV11-2,ASSLGGQGNYGYT
TRBD1,TRBV28,AILQGAAGYT
.,TRBV6-1,ASSAPGRGVYEQY
.,TRBV28,ASSSGLRRLRNEQF
.,TRBV11-1,ASSLERQGWLRRETQY
.,TRBV7-9,ASSLVQGGPSSGANVLT
TRBD1,TRBV5-4,ASSFLDRGNSPLH
TRBD2,TRBV11-2,ASSGRWLAGVQETQY
.,TRBV9,ASSVGPEGSPLH
TRBD1,TRBV10-3,AISESPLYRQGEDGANVLT
.,TRBV5-1,ASRERPTNEKLF
TRBD1,TRBV7-9,ASSLGTGAYGYT
.,TRBV30,AFQSQYNSPLH
.,TRBV4-2,ASSQDGQRNTEAF
.,TRBV11-3,ASSWGDNEQF
.,TRBV5-1,ASSLAGSGYTDTQY
TRBD1,TRBV28,ASRLTGTVQRETQY
TRBD1,TRBV6-6,ASSNGDRGYEQY
.,TRBV6-1,ASSEPELNSPLH
TRBD1,TRBV5-1,ASSLNRGSIYGYT
.,TRBV5-1,ASSLRLGSTDTQY
TRBD2,TRBV6-5,ASSYSRSGGTGELF
.,TRBV6-1,ASSDRGIDEQY
.,TRBV10-1,ASSPWAGTNSPLH
TRBD2,TRBV11-1,ASSFRSGGVSYEQY
TRBD1,TRBV5-6,ASSPPGTGHYGYT
.,TRBV18,ASSPSAGSGNTIY
.,TRBV18,ASSPRGTYNEQF
.,TRBV27,ASPYSQDRSTDTQY
.,TRBV14,ASSQTDTNYGYT
TRBD2,TRBV7-8,ASSPGLDWNEQF
.,TRBV4-3,ASSQDRGGGLQPQH
.,TRBV20-1,RGAVDTEAF
.,TRBV6-6,ASSKTGGPTDTQY